Below, 10 T cell receptor beta chains from the same sample are listed, as sequenced in a study of blood T cell repertoires in COVID-19. This table comes from immunoSEQ multiplex PCR, and its TCRdb copy is limited to in-frame clones, with some not included. Of about 71,000 clones in the sample, 75% to 85% were seen once. Sample: peripheral blood. These TCRs come from a man aged 25 to 40 with COVID-19, enrolled during active disease.

The rearrangement links TRBV19 to TRBJ2-1; 10 positions match TRBD2. Trimming took 8 bases from V and 2 from J; bases not matched to a gene: 6. From germline, CDR1 is LNHDA and CDR2 SQIVND (reference sequence). This CDR3 contains 15 residues. The CDR3 sequence: CASRVLAGAYNEQFF. As DNA, the CDR3 is TGTGCCAGTCGGGTCCTAGCGGGAGCCTACAATGAGCAGTTCTTC.

The chain carries TRBV19 and TRBJ1-5, with 9 bases identical to TRBD1. Germline values: CDR1 LNHDA, CDR2 SQIVND (reference sequence). V shed 3 bases, J shed 6 bases, and the junction held 6 bases outside the gene matches. The CDR3 extends over 15 amino acids. The CDR3 sequence: CASSIRSDRGQPQHF. In nucleotides, the CDR3 is TGTGCCAGTAGTATTAGGTCGGACAGGGGTCAGCCCCAGCATTTT.

The chain uses TRBV19 and TRBJ2-1, with D possibly being TRBD2 (6 bases). Trimming left V 3 bases short and J 8 bases short, with 20 bases between. The germline V gene encodes CDR1 LNHDA and CDR2 SQIVND (reference sequence). The CDR3 spans 16 residues. CDR3 in amino acids: CASSIKPGTAGYEQFF. For the CDR3, the DNA is TGTGCCAGTAGTATCAAACCTGGGACCGCGGGGTATGAGCAGTTCTTC.

The chain carries TRBV24-1 and TRBJ2-7; TRBD1 aligns across 9 bases. The CDR3 spans 15 residues. V gave up 0 bases and J gave up 4 bases; unmatched junction bases: 3. CDR1 is KGHDR, CDR2 SFDVKD, per germline. The CDR3 DNA reads TGTGCCACCAGTGATTTGACGGACAGGGGATACGAGCAGTACTTC. Amino acid sequence: CATSDLTDRGYEQYF.

The V and J genes are TRBV27 and TRBJ1-1; D is uncertain. From germline, CDR1 is MNHEY and CDR2 SMNVEV (reference sequence). Between the trimmed V and J ends, which lost 8 bases and 1 base, there was a span of 11 bases. The CDR3 length is 13 residues. The CDR3 DNA follows: TGTGCCAGCCAAACGCCGGGGAACACTGAAGCTTTCTTT. This gives the protein CASQTPGNTEAFF.

The rearrangement uses TRBV30 and TRBJ2-7; D gene ambiguous. This CDR3 spans 12 amino acids. CDR1 GTSNPN and CDR2 SVGIG come from the germline V gene (reference sequence). V was trimmed by 3 bases and J by 6 bases, leaving 12 bases between them. This CDR3 is CAWRVAGTEQYF. CDR3 nucleotides: TGTGCCTGGAGAGTCGCAGGCACCGAGCAGTACTTC.

The chain employs TRBV9 and TRBJ2-4; 8 bases are a match to TRBD1. J was trimmed by 0 bases and V by 4 bases; bases with no gene match: 9. The CDR3 has 17 amino acids. The germline gives CDR1 SGDLS, CDR2 YYNGEE. DNA of the CDR3: TGTGCCAGCAGCCCATCGGACAGGGACCTAGCCAAAAACATTCAGTACTTC. Translation gives CASSPSDRDLAKNIQYF.

This clone was observed a single time. The V call is TRBV6-1, the J call TRBJ2-4; 7 positions match TRBD1. The CDR3 sequence is 16 residues long. Germline V gene lookup returns CDR1 MNHNS and CDR2 SASEGT. The J segment lost 12 bases and the V segment lost 2 bases, leaving 16 bases of the junction unmatched. CDR3 in DNA: TGTGCCAGCAGTGAAAATTTTTTAGGGACAGCCCTGGCTCAGTACTTC. It yields the protein CASSENFLGTALAQYF.

This chain joins TRBV18 and TRBJ2-3; D might be TRBD1 (5 bases). This CDR3 comprises 16 residues. Trimming pared 3 bases from V and 0 bases from J, leaving 13 bases between. Per the germline V gene, CDR1 is KGHSH and CDR2 is LQKENI. CDR3 bases: TGTGCCAGCTCACCGACAGATAGAACTAGCACAGATACGCAGTATTTT. Its protein is CASSPTDRTSTDTQYF.

The J gene is TRBJ2-1, the V gene TRBV6-1; 7 nucleotides match TRBD2. This CDR3 has 16 amino acids. J gave up 8 bases and V 1 base, and 11 bases lay outside the gene matches. Germline CDR1 MNHNS, CDR2 SASEGT. CDR3 coding DNA: TGTGCCAGCAGTGAAGAGGACGGGAGGCCGGGCTATGAGCAGTTCTTC. Its translation: CASSEEDGRPGYEQFF.